This record concerns one T cell receptor beta chain sequence. Its antigen is as yet unknown. Primers included in the PCR were 60 Vbeta and 13 Jbeta primers. Produced via immunoSEQ multiplex PCR; TCRdb's table is partial and in-frame only. The sample has some 180,000 clones, 60% to 80% seen once. This entry belongs to a study of cytomegalovirus exposure and HLA in healthy donors. The study's findings and limits: In an earlier analysis, productive rearrangement rates for most beta V segments clustered near 87% or 30%. Common viral pathogens were later found to be apparently linked to several of the most significant clusters.

Trimming removed 0 bases at V and 2 bases at J, with 12 bases between. This CDR3 spans 15 amino acids. Germline CDR1 GTSNPN, CDR2 SVGIG (reference sequence). The genes are TRBV30 and TRBJ2-3; possibly TRBD1 for D (5 bases). The sample consisted of PBMCs. This TCR was sampled from a woman younger than 45 in good health and CMV-seronegative. Here the CDR3 DNA reads TGTGCCTGGAGTGTACAGGCGGCCTTCACAGATACGCAGTATTTT. Protein product: CAWSVQAAFTDTQYF. Combining the CDR3 with reference TRBV30 and TRBJ2-3 gives the whole variable domain SQTIHQWPATLVQPVGSPLSLECTVEGTSNPNLYWYRQAAGRGLQLLFYSVGIGQISSEVPQNLSASRPQDRQFILSSKKLLLSDSGFYLCAWSVQAAFTDTQYFGPGTRLTVL.